This T cell receptor (beta chain) was recovered during a study of regulatory T cells in long-lasting Graves disease. The wider study: Over 5 years of antithyroid drugs plus positive TSH receptor antibodies defined persistent Graves' disease. Notes on the study in general: Persistent disease preferred TRBV28, TRBJ1-2 and TRBJ2-5; new disease, TRBV20-1 and TRBJ2-1.

This clonotype was counted a few times. Its antigen is as yet unknown. Trimming removed 3 bases at V and 1 base at J, with 13 bases between. Per germline, CDR1 MNHNS and CDR2 SASEGT. CDR3 size: 15 residues. Arm-PCR of CDR3 regions and iRepertoire HTBI primers were used to build TCR beta libraries. TCRdb processed the multiplex PCR reads anew with MiXCR; each CDR3 protein has one entry. This sample has approximately 440,000 distinct CDR3 sequences, with roughly a quarter found just once. The time point: persistent/refractory GD, antithyroid drugs over 5 years with positive TRAb. There was RNA extracted from PBMCs, and the TCR library was made from it.

The chain has TRBV6-1 and TRBJ2-7, with D maybe TRBD1 (6 bases). The sample consisted of peripheral blood mononuclear cells (PBMCs), taken when the disease was refractory, from a patient treated with antithyroid drugs. The receptor was isolated from a female donor with Graves disease. The CDR3 spells CASSDRQVISYEQYF. The CDR3 DNA follows: TGTGCCAGCAGTGACCGACAGGTGATATCCTACGAGCAGTACTTC.